Listed here is a single T cell receptor (beta chain). Profiling relied on immunoSEQ multiplex PCR, and the TCRdb table lists in-frame clones only, not all of them. Among a few hundred thousand clones, 85% were seen once, and the ten largest hold 4.1%. The sample is drawn from a study of blood T cell repertoires in COVID-19. The trim removed 8 bases at V and 7 bases at J, leaving 17 bases unmatched. The germline CDR1 and CDR2 sequences are MNHEY and SMNVEV (reference sequence). This CDR3 is built from 17 residues. The sequenced sample consisted of peripheral blood. The V call is TRBV27, the J call TRBJ2-1; 10 nucleotides match TRBD2. This receptor was obtained from a woman aged 50 to 60 with active or convalescent COVID-19. The chain's CDR3 is CASGRSALAGETNEQFF. The CDR3 coding sequence is TGTGCCAGCGGACGGAGCGCGCTAGCGGGAGAGACAAATGAGCAGTTCTTC.